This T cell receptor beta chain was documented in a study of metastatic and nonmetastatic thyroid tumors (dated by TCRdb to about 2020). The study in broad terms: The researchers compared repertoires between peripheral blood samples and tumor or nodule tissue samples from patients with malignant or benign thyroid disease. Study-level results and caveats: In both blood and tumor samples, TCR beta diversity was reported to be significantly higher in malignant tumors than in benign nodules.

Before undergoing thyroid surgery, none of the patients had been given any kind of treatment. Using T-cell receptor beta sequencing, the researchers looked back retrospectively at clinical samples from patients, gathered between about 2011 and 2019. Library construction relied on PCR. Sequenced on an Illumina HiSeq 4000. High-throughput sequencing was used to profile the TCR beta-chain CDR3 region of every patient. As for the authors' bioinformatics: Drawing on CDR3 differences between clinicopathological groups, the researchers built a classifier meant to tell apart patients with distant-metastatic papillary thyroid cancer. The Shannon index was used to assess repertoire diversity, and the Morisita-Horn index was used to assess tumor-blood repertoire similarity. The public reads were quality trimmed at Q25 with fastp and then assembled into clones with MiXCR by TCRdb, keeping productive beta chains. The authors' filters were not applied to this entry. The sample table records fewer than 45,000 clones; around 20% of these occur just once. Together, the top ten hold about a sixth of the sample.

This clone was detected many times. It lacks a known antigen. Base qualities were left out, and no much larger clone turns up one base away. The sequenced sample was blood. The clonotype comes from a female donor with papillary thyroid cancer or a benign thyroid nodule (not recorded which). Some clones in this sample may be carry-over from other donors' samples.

The DNA sequence reads TGTGCCAGCAGTCTGCGTATTGTAGGGAACACTGAAGCTTTCTTT. Translation gives CASSLRIVGNTEAFF. In this chain, TRBV28 is recombined with TRBJ1-1; confidence is insufficient to name the D gene. V is cut by 5 bases and J by 1 base, and the space between the germline ends is 14 bases. The germline V gene yields MDHEN for CDR1 and SYDVKM for CDR2. The CDR3, from cysteine to phenylalanine, totals 15 residues. Only the CDR3 DNA is retained, 45 bases long and in frame from the first base.